The 10 T cell receptor beta chains below were found in one sample sequenced in a study of CD8+CD57+ T cells in acquired aplastic anemia. CDR3 and TCR beta VDJ profiling relied on genomic DNA as the template. TCRdb re-called the reads through MiXCR, storing one row per CDR3 protein. The data show some 410,000 distinct CDR3 sequences, with about 70% seen just once and 3% to 5% held by the top ten. Sequencing used sorted CD4+, CD8+, or CD8+CD57+ T cells (not recorded which) from PBMCs. These receptors all come from a human donor in good health, serving as a control.

This clonotype was seen a single time. The junction does not match germline at one end; this may be a read error. CDR3 residues: CASSSRLAGGMLSSCNEQFF. CDR3 DNA: TGTGCCAGCAGCTCGCGATTAGCGGGGGGAATGTTAAGCTCCTGCAATGAGCAGTTCTTC. The chain is built from TRBV7-8 and TRBJ2-1, with TRBD2 matching over 10 bases. Germline values: CDR1 SGHVS, CDR2 FQNEAQ. The CDR3 loop spans 20 amino acids. Full variable domain (outside the CDR3, taken from reference TRBV7-8 and TRBJ2-1): GAGVSQSPRYKVAKRGQDVALRCDPISGHVSLFWYQQALGQGPEFLTYFQNEAQLDKSGLPSDRFFAERPEGSVSTLKIQRTQQEDSAVYLCASSSRLAGGMLSSCNEQFFGPGTRLTVL.

V is TRBV7-2 and J is TRBJ2-3; D not certain. Germline V gene lookup returns CDR1 SGHTA and CDR2 FQGNSA. The CDR3 extends over 15 amino acids. V lost 3 bases, J lost 0 bases, and 10 bases lay in between. The CDR3 here is CASSLEDGSTDTQYF. The CDR3 region has the DNA TGTGCCAGCAGCTTGGAAGACGGCAGCACAGATACGCAGTATTTT.

V gene TRBV9 combines with J gene TRBJ1-1, with D hard to call. The CDR3 covers 14 residues. V was pared by 4 bases and J by 8 bases, with 18 bases between. CDR1 is SGDLS, CDR2 YYNGEE, per germline. The CDR3 here is CASSLTAVDYEAFF. The DNA for the CDR3 is TGTGCCAGCAGCTTAACGGCGGTCGACTACGAAGCTTTCTTT. The variable domain in full, with the rest retrieved from reference TRBV9 and TRBJ1-1, is DSGVTQTPKHLITATGQRVTLRCSPRSGDLSVYWYQQSLDQGLQFLIQYYNGEERAKGNILERFSAQQFPDLHSELNLSSLELGDSALYFCASSLTAVDYEAFFGQGTRLTVV.

Turning to this clonotype: This may come from a read error, since a much larger clone is one base off. This chain uses TRBV11-1 with TRBJ2-5; 9 bases match TRBD2. V trimming: 1 base; J trimming: 6 bases; junction bases outside the gene matches: 6. The CDR3 extends over 15 amino acids. Germline CDR1 reads SGHAT; CDR2 reads FQDESV (reference sequence). CDR3 DNA sequence: TGTGCCAGCAGCTTAGTCGGGACTAGCAAAAAGACCCAGTACTTC. Translation gives CASSLVGTSKKTQYF.

This clonotype was counted at least ten times. CDR3 bases: TGTGCCAGTAGTAAACAGGGGATTGAGAACATTCAGTACTTC. Protein sequence: CASSKQGIENIQYF. The chain employs TRBV19 and TRBJ2-4; 7 bases are a match to TRBD1. The CDR3 contains 14 residues. Germline loops: CDR1 LNHDA, CDR2 SQIVND (reference sequence). Losses at the gene ends were 4 bases for V and 7 bases for J; bases not matched to a gene: 7.

The table lists this clonotype with many counts. The genes are TRBV7-2 and TRBJ1-2; 8 bases line up with TRBD1. Unmatched junction bases numbered 11, after V lost 4 bases and J lost 7 bases. The CDR3 has 15 residues. Germline CDR1 reads SGHTA; CDR2 reads FQGNSA. The CDR3 spells CASSSERAGGSGYTF. The DNA for the CDR3 is TGTGCCAGCAGCTCGGAAAGGGCAGGGGGCTCTGGCTACACCTTC.

Concerning this clonotype: At one boundary the junction diverges from the germline segment, which might be a read error. The chain couples TRBV15 to TRBJ2-5; D is perhaps TRBD2 (5 bases). CDR3 length: 14 residues. Germline loops: CDR1 LNHNV, CDR2 YYDKDF (reference sequence). The CDR3 loop is CASSRGRGKEPHYF. CDR3 in DNA: TGTGCCAGCAGCAGAGGGAGAGGGAAAGAGCCCCACTACTTC.

About this clonotype: The CDR3 does not end in the conserved phenylalanine or tryptophan, so this is likely a read error. Because the CDR3's place on the DNA is in doubt, the DNA is left out and the CDR3 is given as listed by TCRdb. The J gene is TRBJ1-1, the V gene TRBV6-1; TRBD1 is the table's D call and was not checked against the DNA. The CDR3 is made up of 8 amino acids, end residues included. Germline V gene data show CDR1 as MNHNS and CDR2 as SASEGT. This chain's CDR3 is CASRQGNY.

This clonotype was seen at least ten times. The rearrangement uses TRBV7-2 and TRBJ2-3; a possible D gene is TRBD2 (6 bases). CDR3 size: 15 residues. V was pared by 4 bases and J by 4 bases, with 15 bases between. CDR1 and CDR2 (germline): SGHTA, FQGNSA. The DNA for the CDR3 is TGTGCCAGCAGCTCTAGCGCAAGGGAAGCAGATACGCAGTATTTT. This sequence encodes CASSSSAREADTQYF.

Of note for this clonotype: Compared with germline, one end of the junction differs, possibly owing to a read error. This chain joins TRBV24-1 and TRBJ1-4; tentatively, D is TRBD1 (5 bases). The CDR3 consists of 15 residues. Germline V gene lookup returns CDR1 KGHDR and CDR2 SFDVKD. The CDR3 DNA reads as TGTGCCATCAGTGAGTCGGGGGAAACTAATGAGAATCTGTTTTTT. The encoded protein is CAISESGETNENLFF.